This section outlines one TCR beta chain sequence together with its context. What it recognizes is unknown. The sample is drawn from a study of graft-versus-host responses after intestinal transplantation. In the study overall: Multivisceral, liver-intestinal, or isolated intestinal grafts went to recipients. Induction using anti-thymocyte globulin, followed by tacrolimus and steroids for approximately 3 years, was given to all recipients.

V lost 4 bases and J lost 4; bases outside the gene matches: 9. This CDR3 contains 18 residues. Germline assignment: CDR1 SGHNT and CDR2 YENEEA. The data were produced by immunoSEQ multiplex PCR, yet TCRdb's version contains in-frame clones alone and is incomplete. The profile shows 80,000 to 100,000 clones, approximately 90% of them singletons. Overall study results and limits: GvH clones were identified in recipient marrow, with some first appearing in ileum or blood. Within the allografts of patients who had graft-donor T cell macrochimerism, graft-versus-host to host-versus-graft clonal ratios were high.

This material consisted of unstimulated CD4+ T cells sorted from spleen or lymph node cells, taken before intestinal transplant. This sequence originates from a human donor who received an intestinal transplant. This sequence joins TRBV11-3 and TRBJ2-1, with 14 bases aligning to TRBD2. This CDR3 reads CASSSGLAGDMGYNEQFF. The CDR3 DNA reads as TGTGCCAGCAGCTCGGGACTAGCGGGGGATATGGGGTACAATGAGCAGTTCTTC.